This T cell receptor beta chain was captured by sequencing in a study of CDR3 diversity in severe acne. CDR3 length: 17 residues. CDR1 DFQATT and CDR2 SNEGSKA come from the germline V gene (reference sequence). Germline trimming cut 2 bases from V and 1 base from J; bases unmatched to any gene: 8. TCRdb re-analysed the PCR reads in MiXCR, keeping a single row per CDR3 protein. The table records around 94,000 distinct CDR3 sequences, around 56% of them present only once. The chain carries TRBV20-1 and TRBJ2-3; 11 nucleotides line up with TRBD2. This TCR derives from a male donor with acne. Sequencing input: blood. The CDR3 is CSARPSSGRAGTDTQYF. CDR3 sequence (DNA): TGCAGTGCTAGACCTAGTAGCGGGAGGGCCGGCACAGATACGCAGTATTTT.